The T cell receptor (beta chain) under discussion was sequenced for a study of molecular identifiers for immune sequencing clone quantification. This clonotype occurred many times. A single record per CDR3 protein comes from TCRdb applying MiXCR to the PCR reads. The sample records around 460,000 distinct CDR3 sequences, 20% to 25% being singletons. Germline-derived CDR1 and CDR2 are SEHNR and FQNEAQ (reference sequence). V was cut by 1 base and J by 3 bases, with 15 bases left in between. The CDR3 length is 16 residues. The chain carries TRBV7-9 and TRBJ2-5, with D tentatively TRBD1 (5 bases). This TCR was sampled from a human donor in good health. Some libraries in this study had Jurkat cell RNA spiked in. Specimen: naive CD8+ T cells from blood, with Jurkat cell RNA spiked in. As to subset: FACS-sorted CD8+CD4-CCR7+CD45RA+ naive T cells. CDR3 in amino acids: CASSLVVSWGEETQYF. As DNA, the CDR3 is TGTGCCAGCAGCTTAGTTGTCAGTTGGGGCGAAGAGACCCAGTACTTC.